One and the same sample provided the 6 T cell receptor beta chains below, sequenced in a study of blood T cells in healthy people across ages. For the second PCR, which ran for 7 to 11 cycles, a sample-barcoded 5' primer and a J-beta primer mix were used. In TCRdb, the 5' RACE reads were re-called with MiXCR into one record per CDR3 protein. The sample carries about 680,000 distinct CDR3 sequences, around half recorded once. Input material: blood. These receptor sequences come from a woman aged 55-69 years in good health.

V is TRBV10-3 and J is TRBJ2-1; TRBD2 matches 14 bases. This CDR3 has 16 residues. Germline lookup yields CDR1 ENHRY and CDR2 SYGVKD. V shed 3 bases, J shed 8 bases, and the junction held 6 bases outside the gene matches. This CDR3 is CAISEGTSGSMDEQFF. The CDR3 nucleotides read TGTGCCATCAGTGAAGGGACTAGCGGGAGTATGGATGAGCAGTTCTTC.

This clonotype was found many times. V and J are TRBV28 and TRBJ1-2; 10 nucleotides align to TRBD1. Looked up from germline, CDR1 is MDHEN and CDR2 is SYDVKM. With V trimmed by 4 bases and J by 3 bases, 5 bases remained unmatched. The CDR3 has 15 amino acids. CDR3 in DNA: TGTGCCAGCAGTTCGACAGGGGGCGCGGACTATGGCTACACCTTC. Translated: CASSSTGGADYGYTF.

In its sample, this clonotype was seen once. This chain links TRBV10-3 with TRBJ2-7, with 9 positions matching TRBD2. Germline V CDR1 and CDR2: ENHRY, SYGVKD. This CDR3 has 16 amino acids. Trimming cost V 4 bases and J 1 base; bases outside gene matches: 8. The CDR3 coding sequence is TGTGCCATCAGTGGGAGTGCTAGCGGGGCTTCCTACGAGCAGTACTTC. It encodes CAISGSASGASYEQYF.

This clonotype turned up a few times. The rearrangement joins TRBV7-2 to TRBJ1-2; 9 bases match TRBD1. This CDR3 contains 15 residues. V gave up 5 bases and J gave up 3 bases; unmatched junction bases: 7. From germline, CDR1 is SGHTA and CDR2 FQGNSA. The CDR3 region has the DNA TGTGCCAGCAGCACCTACCGGACAGGGGACTATGGCTACACCTTC. As protein: CASSTYRTGDYGYTF.

The rearrangement uses TRBV5-1 and TRBJ2-5, with D maybe TRBD1 (6 bases). Germline values: CDR1 SGHRS, CDR2 YFSETQ. This CDR3 is built from 15 residues. Trimming took 3 bases from V and 5 from J, leaving 17 bases between them. In nucleotides, the CDR3 is TGCGCCAGCAGCTCGGACAGCCCCGGTAGGGAGACCCAGTACTTC. The encoded protein is CASSSDSPGRETQYF.

In its sample, this clonotype was seen a few times. V is TRBV28 and J is TRBJ1-6; D gene uncertain. Germline V gene data show CDR1 as MDHEN and CDR2 as SYDVKM. Trimming left V 7 bases short and J 5 bases short, with 12 bases between. The CDR3 is 14 residues long. CDR3 sequence (DNA): TGTGCCAGCACCCTGGGCCAAGATAATTCACCCCTCCACTTT. This sequence encodes CASTLGQDNSPLHF.